The clone carrying this T cell receptor beta chain occurred many times. The antigen remains unidentified. Generated by immunoSEQ multiplex PCR, the TCRdb table keeps only in-frame clones and is missing some. In total the sample includes 10,000 to 15,000 clones, none of them seen once. These data belong to a study of T cells after posttransplantation cyclophosphamide. Study conclusions and caveats: Blood and skin or GI T cell repertoires showed limited TRB overlap.

V was shortened by 5 bases and J by 0 bases, with 15 bases between the two germline ends. CDR1 SNHLY and CDR2 FYNNEI come from the germline V gene. The CDR3 consists of 16 residues. Sample: PBMCs. The source of this sequence is a woman aged 40 to 49 in good health, CMV-negative, and a related stem cell transplant donor. This chain connects TRBV2 to TRBJ2-3, with D maybe TRBD2 (6 bases). The CDR3 nucleotides are TGTGCCAGCAGTAAAGAGACTAGTCGGAGCACAGATACGCAGTATTTT. Its protein is CASSKETSRSTDTQYF. The whole variable domain, remainder taken from reference TRBV2 and TRBJ2-3, is EPEVTQTPSHQVTQMGQEVILRCVPISNHLYFYWYRQILGQKVEFLVSFYNNEISEKSEIFDDQFSVERPDGSNFTLKIRSTKLEDSAMYFCASSKETSRSTDTQYFGPGTRLTVL.